A single sample gave rise to the 28 T cell receptor beta chains below, sequenced in a study of cytomegalovirus exposure and HLA in healthy donors. The PCR used 60 Vbeta and 13 Jbeta primers. Using immunoSEQ multiplex PCR, the repertoire was profiled, and TCRdb retains in-frame clones only, with some absent. This sample yields around 130,000 clones, of which around 77% are seen a single time; around 2% belongs to the top ten. Sequencing input: PBMCs. The receptors come from a woman in her forties or fifties in good health and CMV-seronegative.

J is TRBJ2-7 and V is TRBV7-3; a possible D gene is TRBD1 (6 bases). Germline CDR1 is SGHTA and CDR2 is FQGTGA. V was pared by 4 bases and J by 0 bases, with 10 bases between. The CDR3 spans 14 residues. This CDR3 is CASSSSDSSYEQYF. The CDR3 nucleotides are TGTGCCAGCAGCTCATCGGACAGCTCCTACGAGCAGTACTTC. Full variable domain (remainder filled in from reference TRBV7-3 and TRBJ2-7): GAGVSQTPSNKVTEKGKYVELRCDPISGHTALYWYRQSLGQGPEFLIYFQGTGAADDSGLPNDRFFAVRPEGSVSTLKIQRTERGDSAVYLCASSSSDSSYEQYFGPGTRLTVT.

J is TRBJ2-3 and V is TRBV6-4; tentatively, D is TRBD2 (6 bases). Trimming removed 3 bases from V and 3 bases from J, with 13 bases in between. The length of the CDR3 is 15 residues. CDR1 is MRHNA and CDR2 is SNTAGT in the germline V gene. The CDR3 protein is CASSEGASETDTQYF. The CDR3 region has the DNA TGTGCCAGCAGTGAGGGTGCTAGCGAGACAGATACGCAGTATTTT.

The rearrangement uses TRBV11-2 and TRBJ1-1, with a possible D match to TRBD1 (5 bases). The V and J ends lost 5 bases and 1 base respectively, with 14 bases between them. The CDR3 has 15 residues. Per the germline V gene, CDR1 is SGHAT and CDR2 is FQNNGV. The CDR3 region is CASSAPGLRNTEAFF. In DNA form, the CDR3 reads TGTGCCAGCAGCGCGCCGGGACTCAGGAACACTGAAGCTTTCTTT.

This clone appeared a single time. The chain links TRBV7-9 to TRBJ1-2; a weak D match, TRBD1 (5 bases). Trimming stripped 4 bases from V and 14 bases from J, with 17 bases between. The germline gives CDR1 SEHNR, CDR2 FQNEAQ (reference sequence). The CDR3 consists of 12 residues. CDR3 loop: CASSWRDDVKTF. The CDR3, as DNA: TGTGCCAGCAGCTGGCGGGACGACGTTAAAACCTTC.

The CDR3: CASSLGDSREQYF. CDR3 DNA: TGCGCCAGCAGCTTAGGGGACTCCCGGGAGCAGTACTTC. J is TRBJ2-7 and V is TRBV5-1, with D perhaps matching TRBD2 (6 bases). V gave up 2 bases and J gave up 7 bases, with 13 bases separating them. This CDR3 is 13 amino acids long. Germline V gene lookup returns CDR1 SGHRS and CDR2 YFSETQ.

The chain carries TRBV5-6 and TRBJ2-1; TRBD2 matches at 8 bases. Germline assignment: CDR1 SGHDT and CDR2 YYEEEE. V lost 0 bases to trimming and J lost 4 bases; unmatched junction nucleotides: 6. The CDR3 spans 16 residues. CDR3 nucleotides: TGTGCCAGCAGCTTGGGCCGACTAGCGAGTTACAATGAGCAGTTCTTC. It yields the protein CASSLGRLASYNEQFF.

This rearrangement joins TRBV6-1 to TRBJ1-1; D remains ambiguous. Germline V gene lookup returns CDR1 MNHNS and CDR2 SASEGT. CDR3 length equals 13 residues. With 8 bases removed from V and 1 base from J, the gap between germline ends came to 11 bases. The CDR3 loop is CASPLAGNTEAFF. In nucleotides, the CDR3 is TGTGCCAGCCCCCTAGCGGGGAACACTGAAGCTTTCTTT.

In this sample, this clone turned up once. V and J are TRBV6-5 and TRBJ1-1; 8 nucleotides agree with TRBD1. The V gene end was trimmed by 4 bases and the J gene end by 2 bases; junction bases not matched to a gene: 6. Germline CDR1 is MNHEY and CDR2 is SVGAGI. This CDR3 is 15 amino acids long. The CDR3 is CASSLTGVSNTEAFF. The DNA of the CDR3 is TGTGCCAGCAGTTTGACAGGGGTGTCCAACACTGAAGCTTTCTTT.

This chain connects TRBV5-4 to TRBJ2-5, with 8 bases aligning to TRBD1. With V trimmed by 4 bases and J by 5 bases, 4 bases remained unmatched. Germline CDR1 SGHNT, CDR2 YYREEE (reference sequence). CDR3 size: 13 residues. CDR3 DNA sequence: TGTGCCAGCAGCATCGGACAGGGTGAGACCCAGTACTTC. Translating it yields CASSIGQGETQYF.

The J gene is TRBJ2-7, the V gene TRBV4-1, with TRBD1 matching 8 bases. The CDR3 has 14 residues. The germline gives CDR1 MGHRA, CDR2 YSYEKL. V was pared by 4 bases and J by 6 bases, with 8 bases of the junction left unmatched. This chain's CDR3 is CASSPRDRTVEQYF. CDR3 nucleotides: TGCGCCAGCAGCCCCCGGGACAGGACCGTCGAGCAGTACTTC.

This rearrangement joins TRBV9 to TRBJ2-1; the match to TRBD2 covers 10 bases. The CDR3 covers 20 residues. V trimming: 3 bases; J trimming: 4 bases; junction bases outside the gene matches: 19. Germline CDR1 and CDR2: SGDLS and YYNGEE. The CDR3 sequence: CASSGGRSSGSKDAYNEQFF. The CDR3 region has the DNA TGTGCCAGCAGCGGGGGTAGGTCTAGCGGGAGCAAGGATGCATACAATGAGCAGTTCTTC.

The chain employs TRBV5-6 and TRBJ2-7; TRBD2 matches at 8 bases. The CDR3 runs to 14 residues. Germline trimming cut 2 bases from V and 2 bases from J; bases unmatched to any gene: 3. Per the germline V gene, CDR1 is SGHDT and CDR2 is YYEEEE. This CDR3 is CASSFSGGAYEQYV. In DNA, the CDR3 is TGTGCCAGCAGCTTTTCCGGGGGGGCCTACGAGCAGTACGTC.

This chain uses TRBV6-5 with TRBJ1-2; D is uncertain. The V end was cut by 2 bases, the J end by 8 bases, with 18 bases between. There are 15 residues in the CDR3. Germline V gene data show CDR1 as MNHEY and CDR2 as SVGAGI. DNA for the CDR3: TGTGCCAGCAGTTACAGGAGATTTGGCTATTTGGGCTACACCTTC. It encodes CASSYRRFGYLGYTF.

The chain couples TRBV4-1 to TRBJ2-7; 8 nucleotides align to TRBD2. Germline CDR1 reads MGHRA; CDR2 reads YSYEKL. The CDR3 length is 13 residues. Trimming removed 9 bases from V and 7 bases from J; junction bases left unmatched: 11. CDR3 region: CASSSGSPSEQYF. The CDR3 DNA sequence: TGCGCCAGTTCAAGCGGGAGCCCCTCTGAGCAGTACTTC.

This clone was observed a few times. This chain joins TRBV27 and TRBJ1-2, with TRBD1 matching 8 bases. CDR3 length equals 13 residues. Germline lookup yields CDR1 MNHEY and CDR2 SMNVEV (reference sequence). With 7 bases clipped from V and 6 bases from J, the junction kept 7 bases outside the gene matches. The CDR3 coding sequence is TGTGCCAGCACCCCGACAGGGGTAAATGGCTACACCTTC. Translation gives CASTPTGVNGYTF.

The V and J genes are TRBV5-6 and TRBJ1-1; tentative D call: TRBD1 (6 bases). The length of the CDR3 is 15 residues. Germline V gene lookup returns CDR1 SGHDT and CDR2 YYEEEE. V was clipped by 4 bases and J by 0 bases, with 13 bases between them. In DNA form, the CDR3 reads TGTGCCAGCAGCGACCAGGGGTACATGAACACTGAAGCTTTCTTT. It is translated as CASSDQGYMNTEAFF.

This chain joins TRBV19 and TRBJ1-3; D not certain. The CDR3 spans 16 residues. V was clipped by 3 bases and J by 0 bases, with 12 bases between them. Germline V gives CDR1 LNHDA, CDR2 SQIVND (reference sequence). The CDR3 nucleotides read TGTGCCAGTAGTATCTTACAGAACCCCTCTGGAAACACCATATATTTT. Amino acids: CASSILQNPSGNTIYF. The variable domain in full, completed from reference TRBV19 and TRBJ1-3, reads DGGITQSPKYLFRKEGQNVTLSCEQNLNHDAMYWYRQDPGQGLRLIYYSQIVNDFQKGDIAEGYSVSREKKESFPLTVTSAQKNPTAFYLCASSILQNPSGNTIYFGEGSWLTVV.

This clone occurred a few times. This rearrangement joins TRBV4-1 to TRBJ2-7, with a possible D match to TRBD1 (5 bases). The CDR3 contains 14 residues. V dropped 7 bases and J dropped 1 base, with 14 bases sitting between them. CDR1 and CDR2 (germline): MGHRA, YSYEKL. Here the CDR3 reads CASTPRTTSYEQYF. The CDR3 region has the DNA TGCGCCAGCACCCCTAGGACAACGTCCTACGAGCAGTACTTC.

This clone was detected once. The chain combines TRBV5-6 with TRBJ1-5; tentative D call: TRBD1 (5 bases). With 0 bases removed from V and 6 bases from J, the gap between germline ends came to 13 bases. The CDR3 extends over 15 amino acids. Germline CDR1 reads SGHDT; CDR2 reads YYEEEE. CDR3 in amino acids: CASSLAGGIGQPQHF. CDR3 nucleotides: TGTGCCAGCAGCTTGGCCGGGGGAATTGGTCAGCCCCAGCATTTT.

This sequence joins TRBV2 and TRBJ1-4, with D uncertain. The germline V and J ends were trimmed by 6 bases and 5 bases, with 13 bases remaining between them. This CDR3 spans 14 amino acids. CDR1 SNHLY and CDR2 FYNNEI come from the germline V gene. The CDR3 coding sequence is TGTGCCAGCAGGGAACGGTCTCGAAATGAAAAACTGTTTTTT. Translating it yields CASRERSRNEKLFF.

The genes are TRBV5-4 and TRBJ1-1; 7 nucleotides match TRBD1. Per germline, CDR1 SGHNT and CDR2 YYREEE (reference sequence). The junction had 11 bases not matched to a gene; V was cut back by 5 bases and J by 4 bases. The CDR3 sequence is 15 residues long. The CDR3 reads CASSSARGHGTEAFF. The CDR3 coding sequence is TGTGCCAGCAGTTCCGCAAGGGGGCATGGCACTGAAGCTTTCTTT.

V usage is TRBV7-2 and J usage is TRBJ2-1; 10 bases are shared with TRBD1. CDR1 is SGHTA, CDR2 FQGNSA, per germline. The CDR3 consists of 19 residues. With V trimmed by 8 bases and J by 8 bases, 24 bases remained unmatched. The CDR3 DNA is TGTGCCAGCTTGGGACAGGGGAAAGCGACTAACTCGTCATCCTATGAGCAGTTCTTC. It encodes CASLGQGKATNSSSYEQFF.

The rearrangement joins TRBV5-6 to TRBJ2-3; 9 bases are shared with TRBD2. From germline, CDR1 is SGHDT and CDR2 YYEEEE. Trimming took 6 bases from V and 2 from J; bases not matched to a gene: 7. The CDR3 is 15 residues long. The CDR3 protein is CASTVSGRYTDTQYF. CDR3 nucleotides: TGTGCCAGCACCGTCAGCGGGAGGTACACAGATACGCAGTATTTT. Together with reference TRBV5-6 and TRBJ2-3, the CDR3 gives the full variable domain: DAGVTQSPTHLIKTRGQQVTLRCSPKSGHDTVSWYQQALGQGPQFIFQYYEEEERQRGNFPDRFSGHQFPNYSSELNVNALLLGDSALYLCASTVSGRYTDTQYFGPGTRLTVL.

In its sample, this clone was seen a few times. The chain couples TRBV27 to TRBJ1-2; 7 bases align to TRBD1. This CDR3 contains 13 residues. The V segment lost 4 bases and the J segment 2 bases; nucleotides outside the gene matches: 1. CDR1 is MNHEY and CDR2 is SMNVEV in the germline V gene (reference sequence). The chain's CDR3 is CASSSDRNYGYTF. The CDR3 DNA is TGTGCCAGCAGTTCGGACAGGAACTATGGCTACACCTTC.

This rearrangement joins TRBV4-2 to TRBJ2-3; D uncertain. The CDR3 has 16 residues. Germline CDR1 and CDR2: LGHNA and YNFKEQ. The V and J ends lost 1 base and 4 bases respectively, with 15 bases between them. In nucleotides, the CDR3 is TGTGCCAGCAGCCAAGGAGGTAATAGGTTGGCAGATACGCAGTATTTT. This codes for CASSQGGNRLADTQYF.

The J gene is TRBJ2-7, the V gene TRBV7-6, with D uncertain. The CDR3 has 14 amino acids. In germline, CDR1 is SGHVS, CDR2 FNYEAQ. Trimming removed 5 bases at V and 2 bases at J, with 13 bases between. The CDR3 sequence is CASSISDTAYEQYV. CDR3 DNA sequence: TGTGCCAGCAGCATATCTGACACCGCCTACGAGCAGTACGTC.

This chain uses TRBV6-6 with TRBJ2-2, with D perhaps matching TRBD1 (6 bases). There are 16 residues in the CDR3. The germline V and J ends were trimmed by 6 bases and 1 base, with 15 bases remaining between them. Germline CDR1 is MNHNY and CDR2 is SVGAGI (reference sequence). The CDR3 DNA follows: TGTGCCAGCAGAACCCCGGACAGCCGGAACACCGGGGAGCTGTTTTTT. This translates into CASRTPDSRNTGELFF.

The sample holds a few counts of this clone. The chain uses TRBV27 and TRBJ2-1; 10 bases are a match to TRBD2. The CDR3 extends over 16 amino acids. V was clipped by 4 bases and J by 4 bases; unmatched bases: 7. Per the germline V gene, CDR1 is MNHEY and CDR2 is SMNVEV (reference sequence). DNA of the CDR3: TGTGCCAGCAGTTCACAGCGGGAGGGCCGGTACAATGAGCAGTTCTTC. This gives the protein CASSSQREGRYNEQFF.